This T cell receptor beta chain came from a study of blood T cell repertoires in COVID-19. Study information: Italy, Spain and the United States were the sources of the convalescent and acute COVID-19 samples. The analysed material was cDNA or gDNA that came from T cells, B-cell-depleted T cells, or PBMCs.

CDR1 and CDR2 (germline): KGHDR, SFDVKD. Trimming cost V 4 bases and J 12 bases; bases outside gene matches: 6. This CDR3 has 13 residues. In the original analysis: Estimation of nucleated cell counts relied on the amplification of reference gene primers. Libraries were prepared by immunoSEQ multiplex PCR; TCRdb keeps only in-frame clonotypes and omits some of them. V, J and clone size derive from that table, while D and trimming were established from the DNA sequence. The repertoire has under 75,000 clones, about four fifths of them found once; the top ten carry around a sixth. This clone showed up just once.

This TCR derives from a man aged 70 or older who had recovered from COVID-19. Sample: peripheral blood. The chain combines TRBV24-1 with TRBJ2-1; the match to TRBD2 covers 9 bases. The CDR3 region has the DNA TGTGCCACCAGTGAGGGGACTAGCCCGCTGCAGTTCTTC. Its protein is CATSEGTSPLQFF.